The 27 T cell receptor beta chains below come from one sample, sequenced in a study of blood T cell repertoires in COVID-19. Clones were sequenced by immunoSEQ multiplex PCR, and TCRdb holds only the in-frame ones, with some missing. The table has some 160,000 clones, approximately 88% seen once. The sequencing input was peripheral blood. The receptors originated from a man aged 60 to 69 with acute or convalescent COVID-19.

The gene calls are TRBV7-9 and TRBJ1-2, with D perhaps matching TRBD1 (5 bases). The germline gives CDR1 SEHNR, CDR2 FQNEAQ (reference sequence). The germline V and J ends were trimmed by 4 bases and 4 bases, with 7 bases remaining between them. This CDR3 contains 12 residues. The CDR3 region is CASSSGGYGYTF. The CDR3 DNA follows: TGTGCCAGCAGCTCCGGGGGCTATGGCTACACCTTC.

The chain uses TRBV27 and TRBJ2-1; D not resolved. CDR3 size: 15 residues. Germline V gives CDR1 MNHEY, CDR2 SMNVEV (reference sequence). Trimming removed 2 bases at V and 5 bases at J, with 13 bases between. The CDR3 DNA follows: TGTGCCAGCAGTTTACGGCAGGCGCTCCACAATGAGCAGTTCTTC. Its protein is CASSLRQALHNEQFF.

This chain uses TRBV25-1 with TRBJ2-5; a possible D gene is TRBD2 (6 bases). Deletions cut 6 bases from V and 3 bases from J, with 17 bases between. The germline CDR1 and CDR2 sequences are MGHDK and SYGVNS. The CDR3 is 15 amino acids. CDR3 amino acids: CASSRDSRAEETQYF. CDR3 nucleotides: TGTGCCAGCAGCCGGGACTCCCGGGCCGAAGAGACCCAGTACTTC. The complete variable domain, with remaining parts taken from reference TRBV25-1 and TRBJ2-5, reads EADIYQTPRYLVIGTGKKITLECSQTMGHDKMYWYQQDPGMELHLIHYSYGVNSTEKGDLSSESTVSRIRTEHFPLTLESARPSHTSQYLCASSRDSRAEETQYFGPGTRLLVL.

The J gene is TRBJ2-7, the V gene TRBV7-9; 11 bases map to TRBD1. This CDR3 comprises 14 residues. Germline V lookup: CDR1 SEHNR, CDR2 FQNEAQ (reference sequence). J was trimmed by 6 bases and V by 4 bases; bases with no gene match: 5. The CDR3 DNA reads TGTGCCAGCAGCTCTCCGGGACAGGGGGGCGAGCAGTACTTC. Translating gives CASSSPGQGGEQYF.

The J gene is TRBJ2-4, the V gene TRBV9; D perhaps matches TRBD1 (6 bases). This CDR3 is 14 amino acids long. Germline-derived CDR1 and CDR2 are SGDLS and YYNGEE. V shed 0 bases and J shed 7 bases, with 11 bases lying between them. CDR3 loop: CASSVDSGANIQYF. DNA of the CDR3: TGTGCCAGCAGCGTAGATTCAGGGGCCAACATTCAGTACTTC.

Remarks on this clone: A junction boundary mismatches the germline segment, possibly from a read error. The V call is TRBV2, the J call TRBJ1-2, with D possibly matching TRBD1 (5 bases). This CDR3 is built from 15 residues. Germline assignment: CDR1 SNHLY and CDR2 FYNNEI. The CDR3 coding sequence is TGTGCCAGCAGTCCACGACAGAGTACTAATTATGGCTACACCTTC. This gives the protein CASSPRQSTNYGYTF.

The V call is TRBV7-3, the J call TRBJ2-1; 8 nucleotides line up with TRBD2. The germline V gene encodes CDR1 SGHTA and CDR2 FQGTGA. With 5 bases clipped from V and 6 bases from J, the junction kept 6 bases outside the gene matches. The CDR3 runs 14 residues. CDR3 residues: CASSQTGGPNEQFF. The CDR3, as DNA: TGTGCCAGCAGCCAGACGGGGGGGCCCAATGAGCAGTTCTTC.

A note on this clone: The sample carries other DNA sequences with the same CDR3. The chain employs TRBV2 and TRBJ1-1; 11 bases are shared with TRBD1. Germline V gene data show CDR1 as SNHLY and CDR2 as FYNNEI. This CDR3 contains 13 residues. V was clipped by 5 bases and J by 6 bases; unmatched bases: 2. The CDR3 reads CASSRDRGSEAFF. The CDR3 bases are TGTGCCAGCAGTCGGGACAGGGGGTCTGAAGCTTTCTTT.

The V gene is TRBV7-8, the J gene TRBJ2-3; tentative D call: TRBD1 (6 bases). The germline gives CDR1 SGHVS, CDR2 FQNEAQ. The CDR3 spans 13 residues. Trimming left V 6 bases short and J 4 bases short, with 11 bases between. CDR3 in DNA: TGTGCCAGCAGGTCGACAGGTCCAGATACGCAGTATTTT. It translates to CASRSTGPDTQYF.

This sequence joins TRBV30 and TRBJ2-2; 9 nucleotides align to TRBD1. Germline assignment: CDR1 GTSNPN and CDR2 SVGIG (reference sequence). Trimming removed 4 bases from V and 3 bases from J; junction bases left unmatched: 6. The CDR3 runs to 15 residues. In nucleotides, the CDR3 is TGTGCCTGGACGACAGGGGGAACTTACACCGGGGAGCTGTTTTTT. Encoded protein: CAWTTGGTYTGELFF. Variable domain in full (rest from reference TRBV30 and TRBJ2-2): SQTIHQWPATLVQPVGSPLSLECTVEGTSNPNLYWYRQAAGRGLQLLFYSVGIGQISSEVPQNLSASRPQDRQFILSSKKLLLSDSGFYLCAWTTGGTYTGELFFGEGSRLTVL.

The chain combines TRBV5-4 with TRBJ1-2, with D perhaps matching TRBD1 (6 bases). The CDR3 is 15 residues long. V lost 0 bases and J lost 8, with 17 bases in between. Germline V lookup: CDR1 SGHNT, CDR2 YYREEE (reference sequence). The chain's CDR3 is CASSLAQGTRGGYTF. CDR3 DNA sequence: TGTGCCAGCAGCTTGGCCCAGGGCACCAGGGGCGGCTACACCTTC.

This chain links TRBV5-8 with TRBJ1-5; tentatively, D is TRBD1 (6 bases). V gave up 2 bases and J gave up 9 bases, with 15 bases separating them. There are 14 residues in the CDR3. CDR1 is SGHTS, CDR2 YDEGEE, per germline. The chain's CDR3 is CASSLDRSAGPQHF. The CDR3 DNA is TGTGCCAGCAGCTTAGACAGGTCCGCCGGGCCCCAGCATTTT.

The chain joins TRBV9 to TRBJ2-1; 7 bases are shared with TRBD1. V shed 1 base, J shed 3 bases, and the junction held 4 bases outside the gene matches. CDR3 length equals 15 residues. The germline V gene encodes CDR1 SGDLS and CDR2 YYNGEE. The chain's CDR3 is CASSVLQGFYNEQFF. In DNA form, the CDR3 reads TGTGCCAGCAGCGTACTACAGGGGTTCTACAATGAGCAGTTCTTC.

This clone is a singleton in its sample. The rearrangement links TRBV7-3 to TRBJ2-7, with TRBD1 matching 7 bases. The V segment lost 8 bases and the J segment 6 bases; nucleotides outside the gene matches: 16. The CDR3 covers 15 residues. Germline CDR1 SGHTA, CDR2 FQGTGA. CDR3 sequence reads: CASGGGRQGKSEQYF. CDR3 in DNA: TGTGCCAGCGGCGGAGGAAGACAGGGAAAATCCGAGCAGTACTTC.

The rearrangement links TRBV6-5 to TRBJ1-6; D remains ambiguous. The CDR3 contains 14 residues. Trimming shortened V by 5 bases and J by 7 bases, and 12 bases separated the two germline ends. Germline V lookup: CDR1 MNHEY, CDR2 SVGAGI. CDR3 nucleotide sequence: TGTGCCAGCAGTCACGGGGATATCAATTCACCCCTCCACTTT. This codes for CASSHGDINSPLHF.

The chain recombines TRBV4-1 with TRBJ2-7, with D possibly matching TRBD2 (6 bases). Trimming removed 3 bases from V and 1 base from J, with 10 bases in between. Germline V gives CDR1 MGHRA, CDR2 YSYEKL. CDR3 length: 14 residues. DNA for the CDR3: TGCGCCAGCAGCCAGGAGGGCCTATCCTACGAGCAGTACTTC. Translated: CASSQEGLSYEQYF.

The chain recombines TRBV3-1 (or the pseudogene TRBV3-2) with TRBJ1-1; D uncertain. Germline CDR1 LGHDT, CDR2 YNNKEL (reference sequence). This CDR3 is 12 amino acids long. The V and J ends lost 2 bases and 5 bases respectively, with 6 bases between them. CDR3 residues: CASSQRGTEAFF. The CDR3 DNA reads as TGTGCCAGCAGCCAAAGAGGGACTGAAGCTTTCTTT.

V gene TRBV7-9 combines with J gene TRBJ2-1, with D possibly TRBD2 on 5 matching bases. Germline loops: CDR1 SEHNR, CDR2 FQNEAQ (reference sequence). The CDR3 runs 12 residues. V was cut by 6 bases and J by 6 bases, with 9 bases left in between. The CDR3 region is CASRSGSNEQFF. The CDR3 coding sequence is TGTGCCAGCAGATCGGGGTCCAATGAGCAGTTCTTC.

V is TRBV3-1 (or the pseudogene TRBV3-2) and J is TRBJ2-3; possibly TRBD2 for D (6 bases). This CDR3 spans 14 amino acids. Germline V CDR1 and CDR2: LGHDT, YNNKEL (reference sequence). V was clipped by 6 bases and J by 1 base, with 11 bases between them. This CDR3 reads CASSLAPRTDTQYF. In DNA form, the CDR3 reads TGTGCCAGCAGTCTAGCGCCCCGCACAGATACGCAGTATTTT.

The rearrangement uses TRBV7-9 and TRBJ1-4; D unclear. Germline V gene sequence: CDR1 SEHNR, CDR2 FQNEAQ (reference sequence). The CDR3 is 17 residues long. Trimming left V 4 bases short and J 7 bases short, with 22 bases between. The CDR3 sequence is CASSSWASRFVGEKLFF. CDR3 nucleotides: TGTGCCAGCAGCTCCTGGGCCAGTAGGTTTGTCGGTGAAAAACTGTTTTTT.

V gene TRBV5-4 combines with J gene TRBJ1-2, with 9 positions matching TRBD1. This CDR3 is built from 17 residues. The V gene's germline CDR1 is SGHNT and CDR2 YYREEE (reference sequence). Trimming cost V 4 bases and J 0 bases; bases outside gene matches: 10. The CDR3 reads CASSPGQGPVSNYGYTF. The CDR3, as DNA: TGTGCCAGCAGCCCAGGACAGGGGCCCGTTTCTAACTATGGCTACACCTTC.

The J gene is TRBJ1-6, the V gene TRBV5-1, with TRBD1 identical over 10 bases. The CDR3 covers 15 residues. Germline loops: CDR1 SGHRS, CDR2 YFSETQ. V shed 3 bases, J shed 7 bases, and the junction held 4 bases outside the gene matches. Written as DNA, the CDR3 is TGCGCCAGCAGCTGGGACAGGGGTGGAAATTCACCCCTCCACTTT. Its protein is CASSWDRGGNSPLHF.

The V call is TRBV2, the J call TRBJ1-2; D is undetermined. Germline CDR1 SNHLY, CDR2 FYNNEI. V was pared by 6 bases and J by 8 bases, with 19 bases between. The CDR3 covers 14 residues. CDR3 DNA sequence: TGTGCCAGCAGGTGGAGTCTCTCGACGATGGGCTACACCTTC. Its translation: CASRWSLSTMGYTF.

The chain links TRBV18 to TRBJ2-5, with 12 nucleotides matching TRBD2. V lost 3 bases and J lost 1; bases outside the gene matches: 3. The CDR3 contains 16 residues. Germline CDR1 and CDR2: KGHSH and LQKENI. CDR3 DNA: TGTGCCAGCTCACCCCTGACTAGCGGGGGCCAAGAGACCCAGTACTTC. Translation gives CASSPLTSGGQETQYF.

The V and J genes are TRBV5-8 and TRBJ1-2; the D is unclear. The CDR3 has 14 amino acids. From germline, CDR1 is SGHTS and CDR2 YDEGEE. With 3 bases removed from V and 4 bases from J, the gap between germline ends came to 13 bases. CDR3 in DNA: TGTGCCAGCAGCTCTTCCGGGTTCTCCTATGGCTACACCTTC. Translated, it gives CASSSSGFSYGYTF.

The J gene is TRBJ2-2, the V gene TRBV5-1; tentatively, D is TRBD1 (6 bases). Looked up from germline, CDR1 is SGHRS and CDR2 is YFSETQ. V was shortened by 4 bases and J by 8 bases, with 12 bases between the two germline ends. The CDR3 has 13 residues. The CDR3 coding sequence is TGCGCCAGCAGCAGGTCCAGGGGAGGGGAGCTGTTTTTT. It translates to CASSRSRGGELFF.

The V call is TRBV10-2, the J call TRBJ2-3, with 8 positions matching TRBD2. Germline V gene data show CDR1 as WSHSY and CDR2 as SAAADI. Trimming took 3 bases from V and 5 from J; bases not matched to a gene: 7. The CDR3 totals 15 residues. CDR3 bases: TGCGCCAGCAGTGATCGGGGGGGCGGAAAAGATACGCAGTATTTT. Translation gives CASSDRGGGKDTQYF.